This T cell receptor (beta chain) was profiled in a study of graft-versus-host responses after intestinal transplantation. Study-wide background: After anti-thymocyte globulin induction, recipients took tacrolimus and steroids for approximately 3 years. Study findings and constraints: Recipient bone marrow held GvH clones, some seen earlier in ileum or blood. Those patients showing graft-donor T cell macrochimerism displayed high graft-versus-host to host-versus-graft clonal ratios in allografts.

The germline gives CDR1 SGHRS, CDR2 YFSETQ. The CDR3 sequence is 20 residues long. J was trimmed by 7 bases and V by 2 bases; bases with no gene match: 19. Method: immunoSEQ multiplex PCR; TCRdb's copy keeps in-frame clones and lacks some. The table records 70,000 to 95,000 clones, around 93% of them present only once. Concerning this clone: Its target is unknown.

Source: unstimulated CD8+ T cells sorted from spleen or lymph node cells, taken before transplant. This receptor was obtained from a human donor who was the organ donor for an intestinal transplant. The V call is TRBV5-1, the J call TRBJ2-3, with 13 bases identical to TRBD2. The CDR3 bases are TGCGCCAGCAGCTTAATCATCTGGGGACTAGCGGGACCAACGACTCATACGCAGTATTTT. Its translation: CASSLIIWGLAGPTTHTQYF. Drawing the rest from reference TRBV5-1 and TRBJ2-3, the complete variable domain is KAGVTQTPRYLIKTRGQQVTLSCSPISGHRSVSWYQQTPGQGLQFLFEYFSETQRNKGNFPGRFSGRQFSNSRSEMNVSTLELGDSALYLCASSLIIWGLAGPTTHTQYFGPGTRLTVL.